This T cell receptor (beta chain) derives from a study of T cells expressing NK-cell markers. At the level of the study: The authors derived TCR beta repertoires from sorted CD3+CD56+NKG2C+, CD3+CD56+NKG2C- and CD3+CD56-NKG2C+ T cells.

Regarding this clonotype: Its antigen is as yet unknown.

Findings and limits, study-wide: Top CD8+ clonotypes included the dominant CD3+CD56+NKG2C+ clonotypes in six donors.

Following a re-call of the 5' RACE reads, TCRdb has one entry per CDR3 protein and lacks DNA. This repertoire comprises 350,000 to 450,000 distinct CDR3 sequences; its ten largest clones make up around 5%. The CDR3 totals 17 residues. Germline loops: CDR1 MNHEY, CDR2 SMNVEV (reference sequence). The V call is TRBV27, the J call TRBJ2-1; TCRdb's D call, TRBD2, is unchecked because there is no DNA. The sequenced material came from blood T cells: a sorted CD56 or NKG2C T cell subset, CD4+ or CD8+ T cells, or bulk PBMC T cells (not recorded which). The source of this sequence is a man aged 18 to 69 in good health. The CDR3 sequence is CASRLLSSGLAGNEQFF.